Below, 8 T cell receptor beta chains from the same sample are listed, as sequenced in a study of T cells in Graves' hyperthyroidism and ophthalmopathy. RNA transcripts gave rise to amplified TCR beta CDR3 regions. Primed by the HTBI set, a first-round RT-PCR was run on the TCR CDR3. TCRdb passed the multiplex PCR reads through MiXCR, listing each CDR3 protein once. The table has 550,000 to 650,000 distinct CDR3 sequences, roughly 15% seen once. Sequencing input: blood. The receptors were sampled from a woman aged 40 to 50 with Graves' hyperthyroidism.

As for this clonotype: This could be a read error, since a much larger clone is one nucleotide away. The chain links TRBV20-1 to TRBJ2-3, with D unclear. Germline V CDR1 and CDR2: DFQATT, SNEGSKA (reference sequence). This CDR3 comprises 15 residues. With 3 bases removed from V and 2 bases from J, the gap between germline ends came to 15 bases. CDR3 in amino acids: CSASKARTLTDTQYF. CDR3 DNA sequence: TGCAGTGCTAGTAAGGCGCGGACCCTCACAGATACGCAGTATTTT.

This clonotype was seen repeatedly, ten times or more. The chain is built from TRBV30 and TRBJ1-2; D possibly corresponds to TRBD1 (5 bases). Germline V lookup: CDR1 GTSNPN, CDR2 SVGIG (reference sequence). Trimming removed 5 bases at V and 2 bases at J, with 15 bases between. The CDR3 extends over 14 amino acids. DNA of the CDR3: TGTGCCTGGGATTGGGGCAAATTGAACTATGGCTACACCTTC. Its protein product is CAWDWGKLNYGYTF.

This clonotype was detected many times. The rearrangement joins TRBV7-6 to TRBJ2-3, with D possibly TRBD2 on 5 matching bases. Germline CDR1 reads SGHVS; CDR2 reads FNYEAQ. This CDR3 has 14 amino acids. V was pared by 5 bases and J by 3 bases, with 12 bases between. The CDR3 loop reads CASSPGLVTDTQYF. CDR3 DNA: TGTGCCAGCAGCCCCGGACTGGTGACAGATACGCAGTATTTT.

This clonotype turned up a few times. The rearrangement uses TRBV20-1 and TRBJ1-1, with a possible D match to TRBD1 (6 bases). The germline V and J ends were trimmed by 0 bases and 5 bases, with 13 bases remaining between them. This CDR3 contains 14 residues. Germline V lookup: CDR1 DFQATT, CDR2 SNEGSKA (reference sequence). The CDR3 DNA reads as TGCAGTGCTAGAGATATAGGGGGGTTTACTGAAGCTTTCTTT. Residues: CSARDIGGFTEAFF.

This chain uses TRBV15 with TRBJ2-1; D not resolved. This CDR3 is 17 amino acids long. Trimming took off 4 bases at V and 0 bases at J, with 16 bases between the two ends. Germline CDR1 and CDR2: LNHNV and YYDKDF (reference sequence). In DNA, the CDR3 is TGTGCCACCAGCACCTTTGGGCTGACCAACTCCTACAATGAGCAGTTCTTC. Protein sequence: CATSTFGLTNSYNEQFF. Supplemented by reference TRBV15 and TRBJ2-1, the full variable domain reads DAMVIQNPRYQVTQFGKPVTLSCSQTLNHNVMYWYQQKSSQAPKLLFHYYDKDFNNEADTPDNFQSRRPNTSFCFLDIRSPGLGDTAMYLCATSTFGLTNSYNEQFFGPGTRLTVL.

The chain couples TRBV19 to TRBJ2-2; D unclear. V shed 2 bases and J shed 5 bases, with 6 bases lying between them. This CDR3 is 13 amino acids long. Germline-derived CDR1 and CDR2 are LNHDA and SQIVND (reference sequence). DNA of the CDR3: TGTGCCAGTAGTATACAATTTACCGGGGAGCTGTTTTTT. This sequence encodes CASSIQFTGELFF.

This clonotype occurred many times. CDR3 residues: CASSYERGAKTYEQYF. The CDR3 DNA is TGTGCCAGCAGTTACGAGCGGGGGGCGAAAACCTACGAGCAGTACTTC. The V and J genes are TRBV6-2 or TRBV6-3 and TRBJ2-7, with TRBD2 matching 9 bases. Germline V gene data show CDR1 as MNHEY and CDR2 as SVGEGT. CDR3 length: 16 amino acids. The ends lost 2 bases at V and 2 bases at J; junction bases unmatched: 7.

This clonotype was recorded many times. The chain couples TRBV29-1 to TRBJ2-5, with D possibly being TRBD1 (5 bases). Germline lookup yields CDR1 SQVTM and CDR2 ANQGSEA. The CDR3 consists of 12 residues. V was pared by 4 bases and J by 2 bases, with 8 bases between. DNA of the CDR3: TGCAGCGTTGGACAGACACAAGAGACCCAGTACTTC. It codes for CSVGQTQETQYF.